The source of this T cell receptor beta chain is a study of OX40 agonist ivuxolimab in advanced cancers. About the study: Patients took ivuxolimab, an agonistic anti-OX40 (CD134) antibody.

The repertoire was sequenced with immunoSEQ multiplex PCR; TCRdb's copy has only in-frame clones and lacks some. The table records about 67,000 clones, more than 85% of them present only once. Germline assignment: CDR1 LNHDA and CDR2 SQIVND (reference sequence). CDR3 size: 14 residues. The junction had 9 bases not matched to a gene; V was cut back by 7 bases and J by 5 bases. Findings and limits, study-wide: At doses 0.1 to 3.0 mg/kg, CD4+ and CD8+ clones expanded.

The study sampled blood at baseline, cycle 4 day 1, and cycle 7 day 1. As for this clone: Its antigen is unidentified.

The rearrangement uses TRBV19 and TRBJ2-3; 7 bases are shared with TRBD2. The sequences come from CD4+ or CD8+ T cells sorted from blood, collected in a trial of the OX40 agonist ivuxolimab. The TCR sequence derives from an adult with an advanced solid tumor such as melanoma, head and neck, liver or kidney cancer. The CDR3 nucleotides read TGTGCCAGTATGGAGGGAGGGTCCCTAGATACGCAGTATTTT. Its protein is CASMEGGSLDTQYF.